The 5 T cell receptor beta chains given below trace back to one sample, sequenced in a study of blood T cell repertoires in COVID-19. Profiled with immunoSEQ multiplex PCR; TCRdb holds only in-frame clones, not every one. The table lists approximately 440,000 clones, 90% of them singletons. Material for sequencing was PBMCs or T cells enriched from blood (not recorded which). Receptor source: a man aged 18-30 years who had recovered from COVID-19.

The chain uses TRBV28 and TRBJ2-2, with D unclear. Trimming stripped 2 bases from V and 6 bases from J, with 10 bases between. Germline assignment: CDR1 MDHEN and CDR2 SYDVKM. This CDR3 is built from 14 residues. The CDR3 DNA reads TGTGCCAGCAGTTTACTAATAGAAGCCGGGGAGCTGTTTTTT. Translation: CASSLLIEAGELFF.

This rearrangement joins TRBV20-1 to TRBJ2-7, with 9 positions matching TRBD1. The V gene end was trimmed by 3 bases and the J gene end by 6 bases; junction bases not matched to a gene: 12. The germline V gene encodes CDR1 DFQATT and CDR2 SNEGSKA (reference sequence). The CDR3 spans 15 residues. The CDR3 region has the DNA TGCAGTGCTAGTCCCCCCGGGACAGGGTCCCTCGAGCAGTACTTC. Its protein product is CSASPPGTGSLEQYF.

The rearrangement uses TRBV19 and TRBJ1-3; D uncertain. The germline V gene encodes CDR1 LNHDA and CDR2 SQIVND (reference sequence). This CDR3 comprises 12 residues. CDR3 bases: TGTGCTTCGGCGGTCTCTGGAAACACCATATATTTT. The encoded protein is CASAVSGNTIYF. Full variable domain (outside the CDR3, taken from reference TRBV19 and TRBJ1-3): DGGITQSPKYLFRKEGQNVTLSCEQNLNHDAMYWYRQDPGQGLRLIYYSQIVNDFQKGDIAEGYSVSREKKESFPLTVTSAQKNPTAFYLCASAVSGNTIYFGEGSWLTVV.

This clone was recorded once. This sample also contains other DNA sequences that code for the same CDR3. The chain joins TRBV20-1 to TRBJ1-6; no definite D call. The CDR3 is 12 amino acids. Deletions cut 3 bases from V and 6 bases from J, with 6 bases between. CDR1 is DFQATT and CDR2 is SNEGSKA in the germline V gene (reference sequence). CDR3 DNA sequence: TGCAGTGCTAGTCGCGGTAATTCACCCCTCCACTTT. Translating gives CSASRGNSPLHF.

The chain is built from TRBV5-4 and TRBJ2-2; 15 bases line up with TRBD2. This CDR3 has 18 residues. V lost 5 bases and J lost 5; bases outside the gene matches: 10. CDR1 is SGHNT, CDR2 YYREEE, per germline (reference sequence). The CDR3 here is CASRTRGTSGRLTGELFF. CDR3 DNA sequence: TGTGCCAGCAGAACCAGGGGGACTAGCGGGAGGTTGACCGGGGAGCTGTTTTTT.